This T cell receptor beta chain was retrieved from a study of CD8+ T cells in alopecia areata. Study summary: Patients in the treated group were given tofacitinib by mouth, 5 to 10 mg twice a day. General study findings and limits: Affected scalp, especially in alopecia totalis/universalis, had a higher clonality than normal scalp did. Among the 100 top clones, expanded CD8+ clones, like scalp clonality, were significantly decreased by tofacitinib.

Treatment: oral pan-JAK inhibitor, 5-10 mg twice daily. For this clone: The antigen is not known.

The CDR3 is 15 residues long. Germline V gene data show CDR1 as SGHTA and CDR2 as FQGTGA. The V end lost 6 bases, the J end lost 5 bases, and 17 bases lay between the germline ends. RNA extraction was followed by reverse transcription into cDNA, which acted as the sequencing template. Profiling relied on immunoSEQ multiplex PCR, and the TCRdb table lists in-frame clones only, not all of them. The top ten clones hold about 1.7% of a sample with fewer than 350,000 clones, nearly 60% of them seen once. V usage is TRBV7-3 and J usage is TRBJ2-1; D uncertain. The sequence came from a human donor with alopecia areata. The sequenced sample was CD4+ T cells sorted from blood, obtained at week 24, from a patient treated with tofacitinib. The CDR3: CASSRAPRAHNEQFF. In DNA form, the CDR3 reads TGTGCCAGCAGTCGGGCCCCTCGGGCCCACAATGAGCAGTTCTTC.